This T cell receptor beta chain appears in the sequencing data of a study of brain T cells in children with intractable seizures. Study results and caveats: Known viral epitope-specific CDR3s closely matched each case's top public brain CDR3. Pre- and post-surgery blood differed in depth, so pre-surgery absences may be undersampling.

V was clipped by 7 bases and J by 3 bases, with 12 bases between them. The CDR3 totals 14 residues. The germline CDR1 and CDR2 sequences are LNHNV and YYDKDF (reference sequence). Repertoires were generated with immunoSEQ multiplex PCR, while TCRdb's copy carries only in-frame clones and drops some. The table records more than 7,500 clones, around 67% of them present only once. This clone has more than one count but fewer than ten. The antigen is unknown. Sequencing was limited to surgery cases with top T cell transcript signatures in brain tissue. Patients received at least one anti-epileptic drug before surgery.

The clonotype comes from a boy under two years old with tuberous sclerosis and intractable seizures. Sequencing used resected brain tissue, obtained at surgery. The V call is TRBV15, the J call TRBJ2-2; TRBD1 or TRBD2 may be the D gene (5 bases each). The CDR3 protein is CATNTGRYTGELFF. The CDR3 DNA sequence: TGTGCCACCAACACGGGGCGCTACACCGGGGAGCTGTTTTTT.